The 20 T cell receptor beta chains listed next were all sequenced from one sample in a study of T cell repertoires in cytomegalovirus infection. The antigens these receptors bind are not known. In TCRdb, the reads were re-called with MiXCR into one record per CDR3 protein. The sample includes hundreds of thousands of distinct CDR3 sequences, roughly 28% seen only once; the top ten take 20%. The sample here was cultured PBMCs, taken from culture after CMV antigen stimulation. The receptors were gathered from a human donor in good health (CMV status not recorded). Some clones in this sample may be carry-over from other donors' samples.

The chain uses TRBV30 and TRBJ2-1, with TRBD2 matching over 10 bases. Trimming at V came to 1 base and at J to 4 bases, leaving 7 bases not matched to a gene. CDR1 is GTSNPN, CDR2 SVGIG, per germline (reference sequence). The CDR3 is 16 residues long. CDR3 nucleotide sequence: TGTGCCTGGAGTGCCTCTAGCGGGAGACCTTACAATGAGCAGTTCTTC. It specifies CAWSASSGRPYNEQFF.

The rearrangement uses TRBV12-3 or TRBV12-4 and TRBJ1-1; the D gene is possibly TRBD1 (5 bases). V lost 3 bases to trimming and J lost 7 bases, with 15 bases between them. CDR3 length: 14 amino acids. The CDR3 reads CASSLEGELGEAFF. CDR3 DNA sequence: TGTGCCAGCAGTTTGGAAGGGGAGTTGGGTGAAGCTTTCTTT.

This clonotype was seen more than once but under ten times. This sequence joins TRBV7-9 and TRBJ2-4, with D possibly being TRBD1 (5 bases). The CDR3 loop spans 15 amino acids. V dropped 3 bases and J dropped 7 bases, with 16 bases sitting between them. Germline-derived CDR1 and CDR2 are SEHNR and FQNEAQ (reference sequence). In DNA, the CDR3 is TGTGCCAGCAGCTTGGACGGCCAGGGAAAGAACATTCAGTACTTC. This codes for CASSLDGQGKNIQYF. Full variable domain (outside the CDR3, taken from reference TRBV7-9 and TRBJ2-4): DTGVSQNPRHKITKRGQNVTFRCDPISEHNRLYWYRQTLGQGPEFLTYFQNEAQLEKSRLLSDRFSAERPKGSFSTLEIQRTEQGDSAMYLCASSLDGQGKNIQYFGAGTRLSVL.

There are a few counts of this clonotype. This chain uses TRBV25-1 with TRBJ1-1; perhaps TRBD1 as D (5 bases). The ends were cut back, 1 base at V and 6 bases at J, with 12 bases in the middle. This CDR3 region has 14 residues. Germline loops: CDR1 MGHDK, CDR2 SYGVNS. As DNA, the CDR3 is TGTGCCAGCAGTGAATGGGGCTCCGTTGCTGAAGCTTTCTTT. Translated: CASSEWGSVAEAFF.

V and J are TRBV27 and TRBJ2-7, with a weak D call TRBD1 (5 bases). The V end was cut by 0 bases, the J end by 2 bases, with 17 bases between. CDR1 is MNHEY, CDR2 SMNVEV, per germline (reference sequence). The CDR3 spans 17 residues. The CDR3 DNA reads TGTGCCAGCAGTTTATCGGGTCCCAGGGTTTCAGCCTACGAGCAGTACTTC. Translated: CASSLSGPRVSAYEQYF.

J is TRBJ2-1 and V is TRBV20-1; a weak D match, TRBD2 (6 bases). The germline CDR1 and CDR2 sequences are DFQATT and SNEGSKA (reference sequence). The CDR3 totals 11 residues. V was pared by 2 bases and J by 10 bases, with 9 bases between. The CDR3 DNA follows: TGCAGTGCTAGACTTACTAGCGAGCAGTTCTTC. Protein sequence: CSARLTSEQFF.

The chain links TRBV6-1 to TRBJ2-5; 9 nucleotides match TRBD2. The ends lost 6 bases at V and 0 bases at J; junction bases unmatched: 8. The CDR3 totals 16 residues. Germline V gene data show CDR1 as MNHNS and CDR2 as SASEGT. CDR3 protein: CASRLRLAAYQETQYF. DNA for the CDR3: TGTGCCAGCAGACTGCGACTAGCGGCGTACCAAGAGACCCAGTACTTC.

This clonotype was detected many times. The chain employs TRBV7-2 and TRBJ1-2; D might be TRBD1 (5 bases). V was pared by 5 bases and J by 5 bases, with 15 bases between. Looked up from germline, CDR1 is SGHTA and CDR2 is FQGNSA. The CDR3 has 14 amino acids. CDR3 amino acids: CASSPVSGGYGYTF. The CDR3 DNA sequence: TGTGCCAGCAGCCCCGTCAGTGGGGGGTATGGCTACACCTTC.

The CDR3, as DNA: TGTGCCAGCAGCCCGACAGGGGACCTCTCTGGAAACACCATATATTTT. It yields the protein CASSPTGDLSGNTIYF. This sequence joins TRBV4-2 and TRBJ1-3, with 8 bases aligning to TRBD1. Trimming at V came to 4 bases and at J to 0 bases, leaving 5 bases not matched to a gene. Germline values: CDR1 LGHNA, CDR2 YNFKEQ. The CDR3 covers 16 residues.

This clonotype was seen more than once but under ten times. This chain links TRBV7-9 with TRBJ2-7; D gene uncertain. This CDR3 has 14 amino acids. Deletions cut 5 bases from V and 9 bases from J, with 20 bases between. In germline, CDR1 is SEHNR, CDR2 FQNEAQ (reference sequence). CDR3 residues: CASSPTDGELGQYF. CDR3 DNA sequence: TGTGCCAGCAGCCCTACCGACGGTGAACTGGGGCAGTACTTC.

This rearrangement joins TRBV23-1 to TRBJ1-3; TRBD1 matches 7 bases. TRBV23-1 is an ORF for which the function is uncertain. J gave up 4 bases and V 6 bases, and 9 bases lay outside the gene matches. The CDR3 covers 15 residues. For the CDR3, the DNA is TGCGCCAGCAGCCGGATACAGGGGCGAGGAAACACCATATATTTT. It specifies CASSRIQGRGNTIYF.

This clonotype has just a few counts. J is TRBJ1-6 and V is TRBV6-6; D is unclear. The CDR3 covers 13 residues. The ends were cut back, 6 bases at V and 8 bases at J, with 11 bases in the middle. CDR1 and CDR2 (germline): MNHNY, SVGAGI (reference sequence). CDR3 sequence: CASSDGNDSPLHF. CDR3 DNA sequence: TGTGCCAGCAGCGACGGAAATGATTCACCCCTCCACTTT.

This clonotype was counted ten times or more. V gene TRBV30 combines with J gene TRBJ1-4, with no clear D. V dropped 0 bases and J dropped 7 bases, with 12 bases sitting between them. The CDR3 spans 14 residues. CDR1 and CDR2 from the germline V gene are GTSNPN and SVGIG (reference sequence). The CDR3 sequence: CAWSVRSRREKLFF. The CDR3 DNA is TGTGCCTGGAGTGTTCGAAGTCGTCGTGAAAAACTGTTTTTT.

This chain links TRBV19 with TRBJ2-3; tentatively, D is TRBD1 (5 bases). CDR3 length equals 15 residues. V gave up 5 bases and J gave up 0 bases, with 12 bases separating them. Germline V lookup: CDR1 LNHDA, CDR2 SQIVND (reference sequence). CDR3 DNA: TGTGCCAGTAGTGCCGAAGGGGCTAGCACAGATACGCAGTATTTT. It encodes CASSAEGASTDTQYF.

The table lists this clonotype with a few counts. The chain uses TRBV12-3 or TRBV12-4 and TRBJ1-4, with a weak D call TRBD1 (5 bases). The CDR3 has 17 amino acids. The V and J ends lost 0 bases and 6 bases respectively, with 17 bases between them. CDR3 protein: CASSLAPPGPLHEKLFF. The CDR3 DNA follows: TGTGCCAGCAGTTTAGCCCCCCCGGGACCGCTGCATGAAAAACTGTTTTTT.

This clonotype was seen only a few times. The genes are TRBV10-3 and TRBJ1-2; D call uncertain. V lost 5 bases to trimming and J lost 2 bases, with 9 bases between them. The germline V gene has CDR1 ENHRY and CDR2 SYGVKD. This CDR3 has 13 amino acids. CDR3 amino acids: CAISPQGNYGYTF. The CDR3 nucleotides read TGTGCCATCAGTCCCCAAGGGAACTATGGCTACACCTTC.

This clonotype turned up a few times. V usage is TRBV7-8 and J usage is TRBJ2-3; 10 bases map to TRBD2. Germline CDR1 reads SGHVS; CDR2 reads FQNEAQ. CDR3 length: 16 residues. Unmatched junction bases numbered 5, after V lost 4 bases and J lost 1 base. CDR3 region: CASSSAGLARTDTQYF. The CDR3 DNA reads TGTGCCAGCAGCTCGGCGGGACTAGCGCGCACAGATACGCAGTATTTT.

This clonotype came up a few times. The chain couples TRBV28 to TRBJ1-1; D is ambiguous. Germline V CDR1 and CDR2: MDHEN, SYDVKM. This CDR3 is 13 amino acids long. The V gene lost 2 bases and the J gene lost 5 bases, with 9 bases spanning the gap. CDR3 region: CASSLRMGTEAFF. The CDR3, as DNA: TGTGCCAGCAGTTTACGTATGGGGACTGAAGCTTTCTTT.

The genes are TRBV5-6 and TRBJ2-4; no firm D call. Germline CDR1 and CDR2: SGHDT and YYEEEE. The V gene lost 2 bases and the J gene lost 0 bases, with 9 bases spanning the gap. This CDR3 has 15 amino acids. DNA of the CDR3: TGTGCCAGCAGCTTAACAAAGATAGCCAAAAACATTCAGTACTTC. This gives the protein CASSLTKIAKNIQYF.

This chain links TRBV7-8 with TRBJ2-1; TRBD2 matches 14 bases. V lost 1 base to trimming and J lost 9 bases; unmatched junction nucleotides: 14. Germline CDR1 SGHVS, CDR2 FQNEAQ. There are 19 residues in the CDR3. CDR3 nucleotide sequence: TGTGCCAGCAGCTTAGGACTAGCGGGGGGGCCACTGCTCCCAGGTGAGCAGTTCTTC. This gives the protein CASSLGLAGGPLLPGEQFF.